This TCR beta chain was documented in a study of blood T cell repertoires in COVID-19. This clone was seen only once. Original methodology: Amplification of reference gene primers was used by the study to estimate nucleated cell counts. The method was immunoSEQ multiplex PCR; TCRdb's version includes in-frame clones alone and lacks a portion of them. V and J calls and clone size are given by that table; D and trimming were obtained from the DNA. This table has a few hundred thousand clones, around 85% appearing once. Assignments of participants to cohorts depended upon their own reported clinical history. In Cohort 3, a recovered donor had either two negative PCRs, clearance, or symptom resolution. V lost 5 bases to trimming and J lost 5 bases, with 10 bases between them. The CDR3 covers 14 residues. Germline assignment: CDR1 MNHEY and CDR2 SMNVEV (reference sequence).

The sequenced sample was PBMCs or T cells enriched from blood (not recorded which). The clonotype comes from a woman in her twenties or thirties who had recovered from COVID-19. The chain uses TRBV27 and TRBJ1-6; the D gene is possibly TRBD1 (6 bases). The CDR3 sequence is CASSTRTDNSPLHF. The CDR3 nucleotides read TGTGCCAGCAGTACCCGGACAGATAATTCACCCCTCCACTTT.